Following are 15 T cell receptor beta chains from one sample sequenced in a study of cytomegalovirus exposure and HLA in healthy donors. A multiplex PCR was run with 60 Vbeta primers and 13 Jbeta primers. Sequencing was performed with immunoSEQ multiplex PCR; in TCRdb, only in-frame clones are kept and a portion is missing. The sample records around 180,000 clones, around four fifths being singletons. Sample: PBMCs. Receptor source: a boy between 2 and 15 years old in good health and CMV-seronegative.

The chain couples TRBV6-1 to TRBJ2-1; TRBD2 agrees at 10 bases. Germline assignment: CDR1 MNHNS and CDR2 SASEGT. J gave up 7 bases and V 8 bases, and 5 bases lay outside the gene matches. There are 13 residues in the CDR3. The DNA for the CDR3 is TGTGCCAGCTCTAGCGGGAGAGGGAATGAGCAGTTCTTC. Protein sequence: CASSSGRGNEQFF.

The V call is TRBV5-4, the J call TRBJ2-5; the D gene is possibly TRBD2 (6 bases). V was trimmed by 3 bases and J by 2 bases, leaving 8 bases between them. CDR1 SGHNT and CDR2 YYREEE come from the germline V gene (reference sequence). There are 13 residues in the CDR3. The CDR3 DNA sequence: TGTGCCAGCAGCTCCCGGGGGCAAGAGACCCAGTACTTC. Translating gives CASSSRGQETQYF.

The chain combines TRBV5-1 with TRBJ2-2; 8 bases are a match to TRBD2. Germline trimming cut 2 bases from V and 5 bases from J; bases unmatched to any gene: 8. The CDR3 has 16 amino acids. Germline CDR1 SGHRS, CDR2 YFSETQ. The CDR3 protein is CASSLQLAEPTGELFF. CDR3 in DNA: TGCGCCAGCAGCTTACAACTAGCGGAGCCAACCGGGGAGCTGTTTTTT.

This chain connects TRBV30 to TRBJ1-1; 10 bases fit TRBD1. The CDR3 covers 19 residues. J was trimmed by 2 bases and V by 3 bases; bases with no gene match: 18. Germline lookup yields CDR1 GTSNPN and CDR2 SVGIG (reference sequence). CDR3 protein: CAWSVVLRDRGSQNTEAFF. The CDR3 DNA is TGTGCCTGGAGCGTAGTCCTCCGGGACAGGGGTTCCCAAAACACTGAAGCTTTCTTT.

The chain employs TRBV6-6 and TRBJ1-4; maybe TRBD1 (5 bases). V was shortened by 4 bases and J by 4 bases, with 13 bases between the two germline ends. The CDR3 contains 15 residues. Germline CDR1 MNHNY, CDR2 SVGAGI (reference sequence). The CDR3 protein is CASSSSDTDNEKLFF. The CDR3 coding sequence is TGTGCCAGCAGTTCCTCGGACACAGATAATGAAAAACTGTTTTTT.

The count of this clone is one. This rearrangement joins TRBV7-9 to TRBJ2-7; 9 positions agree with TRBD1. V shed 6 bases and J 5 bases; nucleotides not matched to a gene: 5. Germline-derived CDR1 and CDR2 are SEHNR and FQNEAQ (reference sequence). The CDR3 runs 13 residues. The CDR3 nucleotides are TGTGCCAGCAGTCGGACAGGGGAGCACGAGCAGTACGTC. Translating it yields CASSRTGEHEQYV.

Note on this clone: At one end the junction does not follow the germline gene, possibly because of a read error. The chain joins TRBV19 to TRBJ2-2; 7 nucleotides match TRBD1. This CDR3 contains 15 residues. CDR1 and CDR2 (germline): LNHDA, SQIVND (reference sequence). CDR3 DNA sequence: TGTGCCAGTAGTATGGGAAGGGGGCGTCAAGGGGTGCTGTTTTTT. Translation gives CASSMGRGRQGVLFF.

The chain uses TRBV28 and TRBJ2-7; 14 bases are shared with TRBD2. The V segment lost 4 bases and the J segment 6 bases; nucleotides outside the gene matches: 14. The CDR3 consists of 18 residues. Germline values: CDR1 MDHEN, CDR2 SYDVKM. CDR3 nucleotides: TGTGCCAGCAGTTCCTCGGGACTAGCGGGGGCCCATGGTCTCGAGCAGTACGTC. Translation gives CASSSSGLAGAHGLEQYV.

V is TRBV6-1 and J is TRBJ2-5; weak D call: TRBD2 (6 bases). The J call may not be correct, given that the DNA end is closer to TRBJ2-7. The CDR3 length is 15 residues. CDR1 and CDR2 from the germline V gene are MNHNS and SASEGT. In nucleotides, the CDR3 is TGTGCCAGCAGTGATGCGGCGGGATTAATCAACGAGCAGTACTTC. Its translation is CASSDAAGLINEQYF.

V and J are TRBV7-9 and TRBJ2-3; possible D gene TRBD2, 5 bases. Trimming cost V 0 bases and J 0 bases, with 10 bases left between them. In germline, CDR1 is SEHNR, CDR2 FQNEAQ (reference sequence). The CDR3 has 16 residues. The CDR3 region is CASSLAGVVSTDTQYF. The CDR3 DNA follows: TGTGCCAGCAGCTTAGCCGGGGTGGTTAGCACAGATACGCAGTATTTT.

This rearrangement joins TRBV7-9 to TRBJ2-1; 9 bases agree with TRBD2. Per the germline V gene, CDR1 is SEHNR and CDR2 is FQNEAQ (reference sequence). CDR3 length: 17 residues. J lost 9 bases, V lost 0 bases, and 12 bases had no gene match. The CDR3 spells CASSLAGAGGPWGEQFF. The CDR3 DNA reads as TGTGCCAGCAGCTTAGCTGGGGCGGGAGGGCCTTGGGGTGAGCAGTTCTTC.

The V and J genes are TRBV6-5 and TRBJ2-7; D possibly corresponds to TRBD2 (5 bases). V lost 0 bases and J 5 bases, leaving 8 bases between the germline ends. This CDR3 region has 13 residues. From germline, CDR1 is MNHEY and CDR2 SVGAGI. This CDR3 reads CASSYSTEDEQYF. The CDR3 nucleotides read TGTGCCAGCAGTTACTCAACGGAGGACGAGCAGTACTTC.

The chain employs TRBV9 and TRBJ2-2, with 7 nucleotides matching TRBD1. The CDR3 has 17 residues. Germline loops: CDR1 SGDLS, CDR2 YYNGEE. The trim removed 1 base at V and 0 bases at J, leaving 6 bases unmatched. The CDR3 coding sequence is TGTGCCAGCAGCGTAATTCCGGGACAGACGAACACCGGGGAGCTGTTTTTT. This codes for CASSVIPGQTNTGELFF.

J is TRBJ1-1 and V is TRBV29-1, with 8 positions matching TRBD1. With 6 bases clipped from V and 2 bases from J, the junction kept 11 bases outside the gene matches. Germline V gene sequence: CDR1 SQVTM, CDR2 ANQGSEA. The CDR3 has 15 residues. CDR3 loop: CSVVGQGGGNTEAFF. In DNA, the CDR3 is TGCAGCGTGGTAGGACAGGGAGGGGGAAACACTGAAGCTTTCTTT.

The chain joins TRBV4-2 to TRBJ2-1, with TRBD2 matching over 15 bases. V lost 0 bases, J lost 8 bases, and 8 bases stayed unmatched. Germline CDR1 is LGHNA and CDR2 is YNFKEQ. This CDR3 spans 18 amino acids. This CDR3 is CASSQDPPGLAGGDEQFF. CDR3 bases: TGTGCCAGCAGCCAAGACCCACCGGGACTAGCGGGAGGAGATGAGCAGTTCTTC.